This TCR beta chain appears in the sequencing data of a study of blood T cell repertoires in COVID-19. Repertoires were generated with immunoSEQ multiplex PCR, while TCRdb's copy carries only in-frame clones and drops some. The sample includes 200,000 to 250,000 clones, 84% seen only once; the top ten take around 1.8%. Germline values: CDR1 SGHNT, CDR2 YYREEE (reference sequence). Trimming removed 3 bases from V and 3 bases from J, with 13 bases in between. CDR3 length: 14 amino acids. A few counts support this clone. What was sequenced was PBMCs or T cells enriched from blood (not recorded which). The chain has TRBV5-4 and TRBJ2-7; possibly TRBD1 for D (7 bases). This TCR was recovered from a man in his sixties who had recovered from COVID-19. Here the CDR3 reads CASSSRQGLYEQYF. For the CDR3, the DNA is TGTGCCAGCAGCTCAAGACAGGGACTCTACGAGCAGTACTTC.